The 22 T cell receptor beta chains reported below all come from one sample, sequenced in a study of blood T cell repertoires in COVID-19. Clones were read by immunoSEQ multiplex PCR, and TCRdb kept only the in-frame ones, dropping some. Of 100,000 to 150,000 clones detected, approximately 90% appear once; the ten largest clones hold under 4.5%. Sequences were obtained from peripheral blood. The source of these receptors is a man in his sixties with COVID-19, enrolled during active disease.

In DNA, the CDR3 is TGTGCCTGGAGAGGGGTTGGCTACACCTTC. It codes for CAWRGVGYTF. The chain has TRBV30 and TRBJ1-2; perhaps TRBD1 as D (5 bases). This CDR3 is built from 10 residues. The V gene lost 3 bases and the J gene lost 7 bases, with 6 bases spanning the gap. Germline assignment: CDR1 GTSNPN and CDR2 SVGIG (reference sequence).

The CDR3 reads CASSPRRGEGGYTF. In nucleotides, the CDR3 is TGTGCCAGCAGCCCCCGGCGGGGGGAAGGTGGCTACACCTTC. The chain carries TRBV7-3 and TRBJ1-2; possible D gene TRBD1, 5 bases. Trimming left V 5 bases short and J 7 bases short, with 17 bases between. The germline gives CDR1 SGHTA, CDR2 FQGTGA. The CDR3 runs 14 residues.

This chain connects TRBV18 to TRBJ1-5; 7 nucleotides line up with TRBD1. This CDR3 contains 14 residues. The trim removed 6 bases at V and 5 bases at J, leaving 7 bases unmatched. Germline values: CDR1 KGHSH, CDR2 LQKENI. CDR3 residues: CASSPTGKDQPQHF. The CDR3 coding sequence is TGTGCCAGCTCCCCGACAGGGAAGGATCAGCCCCAGCATTTT.

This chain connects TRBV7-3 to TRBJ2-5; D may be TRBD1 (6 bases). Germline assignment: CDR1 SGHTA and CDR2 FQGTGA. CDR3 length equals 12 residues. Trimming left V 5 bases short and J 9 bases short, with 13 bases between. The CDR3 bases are TGTGCCAGCAGCGAAGACAGGCTTTCCCAGTACTTC. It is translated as CASSEDRLSQYF.

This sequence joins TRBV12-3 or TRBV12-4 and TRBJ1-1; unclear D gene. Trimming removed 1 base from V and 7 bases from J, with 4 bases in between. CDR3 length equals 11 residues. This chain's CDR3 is CASSLGDEAFF. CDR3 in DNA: TGTGCCAGCAGTTTAGGAGATGAAGCTTTCTTT.

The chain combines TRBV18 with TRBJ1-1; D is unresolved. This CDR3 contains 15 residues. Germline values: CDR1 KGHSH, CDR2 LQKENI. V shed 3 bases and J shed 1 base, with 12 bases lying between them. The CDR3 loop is CASSPVGRGNTEAFF. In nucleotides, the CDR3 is TGTGCCAGCTCACCGGTTGGACGGGGGAACACTGAAGCTTTCTTT.

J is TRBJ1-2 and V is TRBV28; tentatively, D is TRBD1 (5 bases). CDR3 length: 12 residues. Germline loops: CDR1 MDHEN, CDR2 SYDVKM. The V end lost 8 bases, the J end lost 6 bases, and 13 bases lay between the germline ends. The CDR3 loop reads CASESGRDGYTF. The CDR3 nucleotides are TGTGCCAGCGAGTCAGGGCGAGATGGCTACACCTTC.

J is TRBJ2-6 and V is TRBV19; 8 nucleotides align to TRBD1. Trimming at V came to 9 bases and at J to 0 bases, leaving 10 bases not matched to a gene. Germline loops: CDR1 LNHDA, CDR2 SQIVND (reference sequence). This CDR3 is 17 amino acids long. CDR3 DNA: TGTGCCAGCAAAGTGGACAGGGATCCCTCTGGGGCCAACGTCCTGACTTTC. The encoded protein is CASKVDRDPSGANVLTF.

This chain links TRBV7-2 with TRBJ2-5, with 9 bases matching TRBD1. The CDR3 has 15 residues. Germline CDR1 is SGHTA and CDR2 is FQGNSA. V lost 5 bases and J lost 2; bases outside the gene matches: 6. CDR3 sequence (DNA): TGTGCCAGCAGCAGACAGGGGGTCAAGCAAGAGACCCAGTACTTC. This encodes CASSRQGVKQETQYF.

CDR3 loop: CASYGVNTEAFF. The CDR3 region has the DNA TGTGCCAGCTACGGAGTGAACACTGAAGCTTTCTTT. This chain joins TRBV6-6 and TRBJ1-1; no reliable D call. Between the trimmed V and J ends, which lost 8 bases and 0 bases, there was a span of 7 bases. Germline CDR1 is MNHNY and CDR2 is SVGAGI (reference sequence). The CDR3 length is 12 residues.

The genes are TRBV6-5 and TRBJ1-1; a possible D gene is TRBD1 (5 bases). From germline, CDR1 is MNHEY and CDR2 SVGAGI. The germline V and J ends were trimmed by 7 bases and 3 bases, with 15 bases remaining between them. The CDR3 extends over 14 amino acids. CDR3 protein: CASTGPAGDTEAFF. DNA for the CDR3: TGTGCCAGCACCGGACCCGCGGGGGACACTGAAGCTTTCTTT.

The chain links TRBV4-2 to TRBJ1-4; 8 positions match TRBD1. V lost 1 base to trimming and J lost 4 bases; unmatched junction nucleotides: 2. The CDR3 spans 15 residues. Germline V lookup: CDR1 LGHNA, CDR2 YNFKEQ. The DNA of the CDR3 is TGTGCCAGCAGCCAAGTTGGGACAGGTAATGAAAAACTGTTTTTT. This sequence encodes CASSQVGTGNEKLFF.

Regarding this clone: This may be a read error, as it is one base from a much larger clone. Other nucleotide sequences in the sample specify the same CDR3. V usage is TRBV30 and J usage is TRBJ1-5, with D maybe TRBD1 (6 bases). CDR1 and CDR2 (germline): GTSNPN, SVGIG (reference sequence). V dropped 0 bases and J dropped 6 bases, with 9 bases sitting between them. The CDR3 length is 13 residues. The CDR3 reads CAWSVQGGQPQHF. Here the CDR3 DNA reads TGTGCCTGGAGTGTACAGGGCGGTCAGCCCCAGCATTTT.

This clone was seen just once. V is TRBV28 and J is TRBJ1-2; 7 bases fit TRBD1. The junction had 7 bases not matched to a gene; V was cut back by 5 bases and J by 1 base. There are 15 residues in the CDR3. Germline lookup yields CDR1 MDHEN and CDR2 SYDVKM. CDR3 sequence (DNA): TGTGCCAGCAGTCCCCCCGGGACAGTTAACTATGGCTACACCTTC. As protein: CASSPPGTVNYGYTF.

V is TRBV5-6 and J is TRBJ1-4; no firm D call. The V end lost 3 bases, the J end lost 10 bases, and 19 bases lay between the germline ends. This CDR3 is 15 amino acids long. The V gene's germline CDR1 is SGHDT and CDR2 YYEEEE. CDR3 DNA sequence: TGTGCCAGCAGCTCGGGGATAGCCGCTAGCGGAAAACTGTTTTTT. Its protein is CASSSGIAASGKLFF.

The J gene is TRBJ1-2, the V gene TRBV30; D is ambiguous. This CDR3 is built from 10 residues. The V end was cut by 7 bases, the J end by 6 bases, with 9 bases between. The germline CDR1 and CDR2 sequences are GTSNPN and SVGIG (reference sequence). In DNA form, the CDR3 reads TGTGCCTTTCGGGTAAATGGCTACACCTTC. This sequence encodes CAFRVNGYTF.

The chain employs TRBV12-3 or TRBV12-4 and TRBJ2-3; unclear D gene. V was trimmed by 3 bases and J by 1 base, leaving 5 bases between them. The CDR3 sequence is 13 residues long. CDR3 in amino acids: CASSFHRTDTQYF. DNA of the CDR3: TGTGCCAGCAGTTTTCATCGCACAGATACGCAGTATTTT.

The CDR3 sequence is CASSPETSDSNQPQHF. CDR3 sequence (DNA): TGTGCCAGTAGCCCCGAGACATCCGATAGCAATCAGCCCCAGCATTTT. This chain links TRBV19 with TRBJ1-5; D ambiguous. CDR1 LNHDA and CDR2 SQIVND come from the germline V gene (reference sequence). The CDR3 sequence is 16 residues long. The V gene lost 6 bases and the J gene lost 0 bases, with 15 bases spanning the gap.

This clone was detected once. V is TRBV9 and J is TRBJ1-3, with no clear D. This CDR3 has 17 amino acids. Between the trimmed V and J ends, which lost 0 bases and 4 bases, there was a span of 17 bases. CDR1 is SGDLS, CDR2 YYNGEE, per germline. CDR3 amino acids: CASSVASSGLSGNTIYF. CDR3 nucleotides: TGTGCCAGCAGCGTAGCTTCCTCGGGTTTAAGCGGAAACACCATATATTTT.

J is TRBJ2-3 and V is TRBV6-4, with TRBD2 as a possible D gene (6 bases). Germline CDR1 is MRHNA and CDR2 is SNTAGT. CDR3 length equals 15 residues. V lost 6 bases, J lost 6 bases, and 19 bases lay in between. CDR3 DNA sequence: TGTGCCAGCAGAGTAGGGACGGTAGGGACTGATACGCAGTATTTT. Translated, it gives CASRVGTVGTDTQYF.

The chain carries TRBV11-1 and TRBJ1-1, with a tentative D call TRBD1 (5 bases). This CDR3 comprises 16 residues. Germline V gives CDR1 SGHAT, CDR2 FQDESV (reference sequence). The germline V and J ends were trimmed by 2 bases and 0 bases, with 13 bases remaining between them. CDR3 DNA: TGTGCCAGCAGCTTAATTGGGGGGATGATGAACACTGAAGCTTTCTTT. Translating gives CASSLIGGMMNTEAFF.

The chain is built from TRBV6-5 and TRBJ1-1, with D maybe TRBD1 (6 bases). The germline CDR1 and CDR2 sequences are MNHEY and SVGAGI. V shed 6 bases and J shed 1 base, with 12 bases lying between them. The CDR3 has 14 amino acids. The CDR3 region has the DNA TGTGCCAGCAGGGTGGGGGCCAAGAACACTGAAGCTTTCTTT. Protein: CASRVGAKNTEAFF.